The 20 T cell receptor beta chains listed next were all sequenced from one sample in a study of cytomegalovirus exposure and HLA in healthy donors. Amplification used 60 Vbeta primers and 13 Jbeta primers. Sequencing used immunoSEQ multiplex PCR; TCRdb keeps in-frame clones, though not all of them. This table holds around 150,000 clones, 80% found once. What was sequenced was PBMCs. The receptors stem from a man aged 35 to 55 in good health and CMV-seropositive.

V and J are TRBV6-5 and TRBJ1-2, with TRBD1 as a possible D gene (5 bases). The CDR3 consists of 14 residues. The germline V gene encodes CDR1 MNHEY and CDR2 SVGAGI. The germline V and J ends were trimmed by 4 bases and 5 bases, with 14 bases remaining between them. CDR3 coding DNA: TGTGCCAGCAGTTTACGACAGACCTCATATGGCTACACCTTC. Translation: CASSLRQTSYGYTF.

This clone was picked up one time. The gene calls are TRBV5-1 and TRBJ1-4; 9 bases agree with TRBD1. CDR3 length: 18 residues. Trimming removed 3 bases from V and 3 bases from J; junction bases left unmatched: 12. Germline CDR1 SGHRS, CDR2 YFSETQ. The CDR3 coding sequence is TGCGCCAGCAGCTCGACCGGGACAGGGATTGAGGCTAATGAAAAACTGTTTTTT. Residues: CASSSTGTGIEANEKLFF.

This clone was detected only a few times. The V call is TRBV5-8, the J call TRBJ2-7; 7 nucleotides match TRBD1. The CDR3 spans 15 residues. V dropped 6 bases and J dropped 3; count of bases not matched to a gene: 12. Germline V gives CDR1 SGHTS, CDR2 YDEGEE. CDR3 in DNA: TGTGCCAGCACCACCCCCCAGGACAGGTTCTACGAGCAGTACTTC. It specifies CASTTPQDRFYEQYF.

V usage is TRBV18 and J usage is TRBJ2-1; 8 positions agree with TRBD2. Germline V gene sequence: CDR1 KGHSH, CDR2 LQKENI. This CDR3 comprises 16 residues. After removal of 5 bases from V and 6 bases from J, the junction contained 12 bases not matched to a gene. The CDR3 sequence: CASSESGTRIGNEQFF. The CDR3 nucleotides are TGTGCCAGCTCAGAGTCCGGGACTAGAATCGGCAATGAGCAGTTCTTC.

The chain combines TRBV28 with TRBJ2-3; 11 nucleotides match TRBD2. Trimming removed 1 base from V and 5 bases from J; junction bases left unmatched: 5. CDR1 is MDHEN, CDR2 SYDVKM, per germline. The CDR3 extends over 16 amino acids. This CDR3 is CASSLSTSGAGDTQYF. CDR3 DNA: TGTGCCAGCAGTTTATCGACTAGCGGGGCCGGAGATACGCAGTATTTT.

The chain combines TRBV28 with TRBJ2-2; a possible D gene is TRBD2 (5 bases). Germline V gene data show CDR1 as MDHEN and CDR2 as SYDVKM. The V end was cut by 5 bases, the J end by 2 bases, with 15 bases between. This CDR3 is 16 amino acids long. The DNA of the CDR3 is TGTGCCAGCAGTGAGTTACAGCGGCGAAACACCGGGGAGCTGTTTTTT. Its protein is CASSELQRRNTGELFF.

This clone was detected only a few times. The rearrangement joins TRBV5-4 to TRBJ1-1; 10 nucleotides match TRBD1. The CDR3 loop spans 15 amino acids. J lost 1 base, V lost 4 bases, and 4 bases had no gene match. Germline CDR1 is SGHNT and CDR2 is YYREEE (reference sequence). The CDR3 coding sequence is TGTGCCAGCAGCCAGGGACAGGGGTGGAACACTGAAGCTTTCTTT. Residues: CASSQGQGWNTEAFF.

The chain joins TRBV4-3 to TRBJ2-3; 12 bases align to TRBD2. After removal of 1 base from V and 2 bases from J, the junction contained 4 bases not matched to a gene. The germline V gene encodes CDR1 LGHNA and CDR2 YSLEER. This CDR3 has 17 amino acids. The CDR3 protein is CASSQALAGGNTDTQYF. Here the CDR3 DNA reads TGCGCCAGCAGCCAAGCCCTAGCGGGGGGGAACACAGATACGCAGTATTTT.

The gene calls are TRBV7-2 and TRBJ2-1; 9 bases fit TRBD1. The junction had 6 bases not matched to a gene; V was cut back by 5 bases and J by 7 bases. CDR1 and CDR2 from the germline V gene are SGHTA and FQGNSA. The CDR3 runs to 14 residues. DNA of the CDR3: TGTGCCAGCAGCCCAGGGACAGGGTTTAATGAGCAGTTCTTC. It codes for CASSPGTGFNEQFF.

The CDR3 spells CASSVGMSTSGIAAYEQYF. DNA of the CDR3: TGTGCCAGCAGCGTAGGAATGAGTACTAGCGGGATAGCTGCCTACGAGCAGTACTTC. The chain recombines TRBV9 with TRBJ2-7; 10 bases are a match to TRBD2. V was clipped by 0 bases and J by 2 bases; unmatched bases: 14. Germline CDR1 is SGDLS and CDR2 is YYNGEE. The CDR3 length is 19 residues.

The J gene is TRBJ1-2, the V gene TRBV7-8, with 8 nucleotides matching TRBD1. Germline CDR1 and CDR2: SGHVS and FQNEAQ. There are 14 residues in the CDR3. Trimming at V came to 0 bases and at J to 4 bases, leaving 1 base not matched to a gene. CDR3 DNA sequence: TGTGCCAGCAGCTTAGCGGGACAGGTCTATGGCTACACCTTC. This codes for CASSLAGQVYGYTF.

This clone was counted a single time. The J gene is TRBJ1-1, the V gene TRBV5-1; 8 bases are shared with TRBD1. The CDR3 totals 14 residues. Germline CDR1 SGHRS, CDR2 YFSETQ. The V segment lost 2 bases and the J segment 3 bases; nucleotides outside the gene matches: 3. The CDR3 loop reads CASSFDRGDTEAFF. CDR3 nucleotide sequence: TGCGCCAGCAGCTTTGACAGGGGCGACACTGAAGCTTTCTTT.

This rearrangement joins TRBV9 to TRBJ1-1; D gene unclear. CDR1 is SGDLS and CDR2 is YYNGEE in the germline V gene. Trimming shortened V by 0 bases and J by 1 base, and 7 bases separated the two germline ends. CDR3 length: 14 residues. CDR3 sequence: CASSVAGGNTEAFF. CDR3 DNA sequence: TGTGCCAGCAGCGTAGCGGGTGGGAACACTGAAGCTTTCTTT.

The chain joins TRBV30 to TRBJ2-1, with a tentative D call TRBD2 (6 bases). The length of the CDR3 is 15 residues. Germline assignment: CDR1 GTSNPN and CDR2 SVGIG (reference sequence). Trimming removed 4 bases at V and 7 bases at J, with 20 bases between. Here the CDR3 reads CAWTLGVGRGNEQFF. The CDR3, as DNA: TGTGCCTGGACTCTTGGGGTGGGCCGGGGGAATGAGCAGTTCTTC.

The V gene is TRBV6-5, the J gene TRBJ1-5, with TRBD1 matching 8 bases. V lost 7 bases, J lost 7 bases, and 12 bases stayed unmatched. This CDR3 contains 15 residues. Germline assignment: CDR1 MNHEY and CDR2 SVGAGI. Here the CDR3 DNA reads TGTGCCAGCACCCCTGACAGGGGCGCACGGCAGCCCCAGCATTTT. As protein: CASTPDRGARQPQHF.

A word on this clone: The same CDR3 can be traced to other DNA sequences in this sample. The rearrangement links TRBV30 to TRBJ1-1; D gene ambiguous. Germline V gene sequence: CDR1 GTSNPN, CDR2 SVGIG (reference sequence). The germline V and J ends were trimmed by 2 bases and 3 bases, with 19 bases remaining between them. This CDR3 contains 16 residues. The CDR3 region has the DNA TGTGCCTGGAGTTTCTTACGGTTGAGAGAGGACACTGAAGCTTTCTTT. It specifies CAWSFLRLREDTEAFF.

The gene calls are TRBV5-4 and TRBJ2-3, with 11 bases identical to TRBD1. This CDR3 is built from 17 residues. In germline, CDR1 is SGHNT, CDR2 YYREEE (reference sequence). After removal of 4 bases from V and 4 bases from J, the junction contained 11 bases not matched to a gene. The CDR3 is CASSRRLGQGVADTQYF. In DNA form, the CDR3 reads TGTGCCAGCAGCCGCCGATTGGGACAGGGGGTAGCAGATACGCAGTATTTT.

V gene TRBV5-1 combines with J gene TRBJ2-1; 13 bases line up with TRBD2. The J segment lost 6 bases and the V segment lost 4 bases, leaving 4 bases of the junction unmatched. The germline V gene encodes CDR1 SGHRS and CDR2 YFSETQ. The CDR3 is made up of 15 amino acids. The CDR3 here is CASSPGTSGINEQFF. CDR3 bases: TGCGCCAGCAGCCCGGGGACTAGCGGGATCAATGAGCAGTTCTTC. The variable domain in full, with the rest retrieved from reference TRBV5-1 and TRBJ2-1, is KAGVTQTPRYLIKTRGQQVTLSCSPISGHRSVSWYQQTPGQGLQFLFEYFSETQRNKGNFPGRFSGRQFSNSRSEMNVSTLELGDSALYLCASSPGTSGINEQFFGPGTRLTVL.

As DNA, the CDR3 is TGTGCCAGCAGCTTAGCGGGAGTATCCCATGAGCAGTTCTTC. Its protein product is CASSLAGVSHEQFF. J is TRBJ2-1 and V is TRBV7-6; possible D gene TRBD2, 5 bases. This CDR3 is built from 14 residues. Germline loops: CDR1 SGHVS, CDR2 FNYEAQ. V was shortened by 0 bases and J by 8 bases, with 11 bases between the two germline ends. Full variable domain (outside the CDR3, taken from reference TRBV7-6 and TRBJ2-1): GAGVSQSPRYKVTKRGQDVALRCDPISGHVSLYWYRQALGQGPEFLTYFNYEAQQDKSGLPNDRFSAERPEGSISTLTIQRTEQRDSAMYRCASSLAGVSHEQFFGPGTRLTVL.

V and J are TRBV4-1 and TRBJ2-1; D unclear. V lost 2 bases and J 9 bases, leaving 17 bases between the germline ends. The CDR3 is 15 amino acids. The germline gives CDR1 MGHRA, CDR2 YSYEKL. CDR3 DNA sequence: TGCGCCAGCAGCCAATTGGAAACCGCTAGATTTGAGCAGTTCTTC. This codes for CASSQLETARFEQFF.